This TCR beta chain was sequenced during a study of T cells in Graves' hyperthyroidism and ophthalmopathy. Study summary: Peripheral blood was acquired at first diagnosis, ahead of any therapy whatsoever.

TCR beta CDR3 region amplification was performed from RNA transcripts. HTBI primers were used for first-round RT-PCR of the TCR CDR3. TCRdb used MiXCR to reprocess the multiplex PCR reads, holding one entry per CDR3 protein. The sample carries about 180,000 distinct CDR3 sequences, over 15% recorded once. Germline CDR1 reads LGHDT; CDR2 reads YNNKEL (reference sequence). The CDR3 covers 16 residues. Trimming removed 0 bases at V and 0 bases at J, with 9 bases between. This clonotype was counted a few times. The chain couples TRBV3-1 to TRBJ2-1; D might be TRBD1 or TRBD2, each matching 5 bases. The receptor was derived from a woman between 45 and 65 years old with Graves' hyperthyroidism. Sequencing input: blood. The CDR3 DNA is TGTGCCAGCAGCCAAGACCAGGGACCCTCCTACAATGAGCAGTTCTTC. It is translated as CASSQDQGPSYNEQFF.